Following are 21 T cell receptor beta chains from one sample sequenced in a study of T cells in women clearing cervical HPV infection. Using immunoSEQ multiplex PCR, the repertoire was profiled, and TCRdb retains in-frame clones only, with some absent. Its clone listing holds over 9,500 clones. Input material: blood buffy coat. The receptors come from a woman between 18 and 69 years old with a cervical HPV16 infection that either progressed to CIN3+ or cleared (not recorded which).

The chain's CDR3 is CASSMGGANDNEQFF. The CDR3 bases that were read are TGTGCCAGCAGTATGGGGGGGGCTAACGATAATGAG. The V gene is TRBV2, the J gene TRBJ2-1; possible D gene TRBD2, 7 bases. The read ends 3 residues before the CDR3 terminus; that terminus is restored from the germline J gene. This CDR3 spans 15 amino acids. Trimming removed 5 bases at V and 7 bases at J, with 18 bases between. Looked up from germline, CDR1 is SNHLY and CDR2 is FYNNEI.

A note on this clone: The read gets to within 3 residues of the CDR3 end, and the germline J gene fills in the rest. The rearrangement links TRBV5-1 to TRBJ2-4; no definite D call. The CDR3 runs 12 residues. Per germline, CDR1 SGHRS and CDR2 YFSETQ. V dropped 4 bases and J dropped 5 bases, with 7 bases sitting between them. The CDR3 here is CASSMTENIQYF. CDR3 DNA, as far as it was read: TGCGCCAGCAGCATGACTGAAAACATT.

Remarks on this clone: The CDR3 extends 3 residues past the end of the read, so its final part is completed from the germline J gene. This chain links TRBV7-2 with TRBJ1-1; D not certain. CDR1 and CDR2 from the germline V gene are SGHTA and FQGNSA. CDR3 size: 14 residues. The covered CDR3 bases are TGTGCCAGCAGCTTAGTTATTGTGGCAGCGGAA. Encoded protein: CASSLVIVAAE. The CDR3, in full, reads CASSLVIVAAEAFF. Variable domain in full (rest from reference TRBV7-2 and TRBJ1-1): GAGVSQSPSNKVTEKGKDVELRCDPISGHTALYWYRQSLGQGLEFLIYFQGNSAPDKSGLPSDRFSAERTGGSVSTLTIQRTQQEDSAVYLCASSLVIVAAEAFFGQGTRLTVV.

With respect to this clone: The CDR3 end lies 3 residues beyond the end of the read and is filled in from the germline J gene. The chain employs TRBV19 and TRBJ2-3, with TRBD1 matching over 8 bases. CDR1 is LNHDA, CDR2 SQIVND, per germline (reference sequence). The length of the CDR3 is 17 residues. The sequenced part of the CDR3 DNA is TGTGCCAGTAGCCGAACAGGGGGATCTACTAGCAATCAGCCG. It yields the protein CASSRTGGSTSNQP. The full CDR3 protein is CASSRTGGSTSNQPQYF.

On this clone itself: Read data end 3 residues before the CDR3 end; the end is taken from the germline J gene. The gene calls are TRBV20-1 and TRBJ1-1; 7 bases map to TRBD1. The CDR3 spans 13 residues. V was pared by 0 bases and J by 4 bases, with 2 bases of the junction left unmatched. CDR1 and CDR2 from the germline V gene are DFQATT and SNEGSKA (reference sequence). The covered CDR3 bases are TGCAGTGCTAGAGACCACAGGGGCACTGAA. Its protein product is CSARDHRGTE. The entire CDR3 protein reads CSARDHRGTEAFF.

As regards this clone: The read falls 3 residues short of the CDR3 end, and the missing part is taken from the germline J gene. The chain is built from TRBV19 and TRBJ2-3, with D possibly matching TRBD2 (6 bases). CDR1 and CDR2 from the germline V gene are LNHDA and SQIVND (reference sequence). V shed 5 bases and J shed 2 bases, with 11 bases lying between them. The CDR3 is 14 residues long. CDR3 sequence reads: CASSGGDNTDTQYF. The CDR3 bases that were read are TGTGCCAGTAGTGGAGGGGATAACACAGATACG.

Concerning this clone: The read ends 3 residues before the CDR3 terminus; that terminus is restored from the germline J gene. The chain is built from TRBV5-1 and TRBJ2-5; TRBD2 matches 11 bases. Looked up from germline, CDR1 is SGHRS and CDR2 is YFSETQ. The CDR3 is 16 amino acids. Trimming removed 0 bases from V and 2 bases from J; junction bases left unmatched: 3. The covered CDR3 bases are TGCGCCAGCAGCTTGGACGCTAGCGGGGGGCAAGAGACC. Protein: CASSLDASGGQET. The complete CDR3 reads CASSLDASGGQETQYF. The full variable domain, rest sourced from reference TRBV5-1 and TRBJ2-5, is KAGVTQTPRYLIKTRGQQVTLSCSPISGHRSVSWYQQTPGQGLQFLFEYFSETQRNKGNFPGRFSGRQFSNSRSEMNVSTLELGDSALYLCASSLDASGGQETQYFGPGTRLLVL.

As to this clone: The read gets to within 3 residues of the CDR3 end, and the germline J gene fills in the rest. V is TRBV18 and J is TRBJ2-1, with TRBD2 matching 7 bases. Germline V lookup: CDR1 KGHSH, CDR2 LQKENI. The CDR3 is 16 residues long. Unmatched junction bases numbered 11, after V lost 2 bases and J lost 7 bases. The sequenced CDR3 bases are TGTGCCAGCTCACCAATCCGGACTAGTCGTGGGAATGAG. This sequence encodes CASSPIRTSRGNE. The CDR3 reads in full as CASSPIRTSRGNEQFF. Drawing the rest from reference TRBV18 and TRBJ2-1, the complete variable domain is NAGVMQNPRHLVRRRGQEARLRCSPMKGHSHVYWYRQLPEEGLKFMVYLQKENIIDESGMPKERFSAEFPKEGPSILRIQQVVRGDSAAYFCASSPIRTSRGNEQFFGPGTRLTVL.

Points on this clone: The sequenced fragment ends 3 residues before the CDR3 boundary, so the rest is inferred from the germline J gene. The rearrangement joins TRBV7-9 to TRBJ2-5; TRBD2 matches at 9 bases. Per the germline V gene, CDR1 is SEHNR and CDR2 is FQNEAQ (reference sequence). This CDR3 comprises 14 residues. Trimming removed 5 bases from V and 4 bases from J; junction bases left unmatched: 5. The CDR3 DNA, read in part, is TGTGCCAGCAGCCCCGGGACTAGCTTAGAGACC. Protein: CASSPGTSLET. The full CDR3 is CASSPGTSLETQYF.

About this clone: The read comes to an end 3 residues before the CDR3 does, leaving the germline J gene to fill in the end. This chain uses TRBV2 with TRBJ2-3; D is perhaps TRBD1 (6 bases). The length of the CDR3 is 13 residues. With 8 bases removed from V and 3 bases from J, the gap between germline ends came to 12 bases. Germline lookup yields CDR1 SNHLY and CDR2 FYNNEI. CDR3 bases read: TGTGCCAGCGGACAGATCAGTACAGATACG. This sequence encodes CASGQISTDT. The entire CDR3 protein is CASGQISTDTQYF.

About this clone: The read terminates 3 residues ahead of where the CDR3 ends, so the germline J gene completes it. The V gene is TRBV7-3, the J gene TRBJ2-7; TRBD2 agrees at 7 bases. The CDR3 has 15 amino acids. The J segment lost 2 bases and the V segment lost 1 base, leaving 5 bases of the junction unmatched. Germline lookup yields CDR1 SGHTA and CDR2 FQGTGA. Partial CDR3 DNA: TGTGCCAGCAGCTTAAATGGCGGGGGACCCTACGAG. It specifies CASSLNGGGPYE. The entire CDR3 is CASSLNGGGPYEQYF.

Notes on this clone: The CDR3 end lies 3 residues beyond the end of the read and is filled in from the germline J gene. This chain connects TRBV30 to TRBJ1-4; 7 positions agree with TRBD1. Germline CDR1 reads GTSNPN; CDR2 reads SVGIG (reference sequence). Trimming removed 0 bases from V and 8 bases from J; junction bases left unmatched: 6. The CDR3 covers 14 residues. Here the CDR3 reads CAWSVQGSGEKLFF. The sequenced part of the CDR3 DNA is TGTGCCTGGAGTGTACAGGGGAGTGGGGAAAAA.

Turning to this clone: The CDR3 end falls 3 residues outside the read, so it is completed with the germline J gene. The chain carries TRBV19 and TRBJ2-2; perhaps TRBD1 as D (6 bases). From germline, CDR1 is LNHDA and CDR2 SQIVND (reference sequence). The CDR3 is made up of 16 amino acids. The CDR3 here is CASSRDTSSYNSPLFF. The covered CDR3 bases are TGTGCCAGTAGTCGGGACACCAGCTCCTATAATTCACCG.

This CDR3 reads CASSPLVRAGYTF. Incomplete CDR3 DNA: TGTGCCAGCAGTCCCCTTGTCAGGGCTGGC. J is TRBJ1-2 and V is TRBV2; D is possibly TRBD1 (5 bases). Read sequence stops 3 residues before the CDR3 end, and the germline J gene provides the missing end. Germline CDR1 reads SNHLY; CDR2 reads FYNNEI. V lost 5 bases to trimming and J lost 7 bases, with 14 bases between them. The CDR3 is 13 residues long.

This clone ranks as medium-sized in terms of frequency. The CDR3: CASSWTGGDKNIQYF. Partial CDR3 DNA: TGTGCCAGCAGCTGGACCGGGGGGGACAAAAACATT. V and J are TRBV5-5 and TRBJ2-4, with TRBD2 identical over 8 bases. The CDR3 is cut off 3 residues early in the read; its end comes from the germline J gene. The CDR3 runs to 15 residues. Per germline, CDR1 SGHKS and CDR2 YYEKEE (reference sequence). Trimming at V came to 3 bases and at J to 3 bases, leaving 5 bases not matched to a gene.

Notes on this clone: The CDR3 end falls 3 residues outside the read, so it is completed with the germline J gene. The chain combines TRBV2 with TRBJ1-2; D gene uncertain. V lost 6 bases and J lost 7, with 9 bases in between. Germline CDR1 is SNHLY and CDR2 is FYNNEI. CDR3 length equals 11 residues. The CDR3 sequence: CASRESGGYTF. The CDR3 bases that were read are TGTGCCAGCAGGGAGTCAGGTGGC.

A note on this clone: The read finishes 3 residues shy of the CDR3 end, and the germline J gene is used to complete it. This chain joins TRBV5-4 and TRBJ1-2, with 10 bases that match TRBD1. Germline-derived CDR1 and CDR2 are SGHNT and YYREEE (reference sequence). CDR3 size: 13 residues. V lost 3 bases, J lost 6 bases, and 2 bases stayed unmatched. CDR3 region: CASSSGTGDGYTF. The CDR3 DNA, read in part, is TGTGCCAGCAGCTCCGGGACAGGGGATGGC.

Points on this clone: Read sequence stops 3 residues before the CDR3 end, and the germline J gene provides the missing end. V usage is TRBV7-6 and J usage is TRBJ2-5; maybe TRBD1 (5 bases). The CDR3 has 13 amino acids. V was cut by 8 bases and J by 5 bases, with 15 bases left in between. Germline lookup yields CDR1 SGHVS and CDR2 FNYEAQ. The CDR3 protein is CASGAVLGETQYF. The sequenced CDR3 bases are TGTGCCAGCGGGGCAGTACTGGGGGAGACC.

Its frequency marks this clone as medium-sized. Sequencing ends 3 residues short of the CDR3 end; the germline J gene provides the rest. The chain has TRBV7-2 and TRBJ2-7, with D perhaps matching TRBD1 or TRBD2 (6 bases each). V lost 2 bases and J lost 3, with 11 bases in between. The CDR3 spans 14 residues. Germline lookup yields CDR1 SGHTA and CDR2 FQGNSA. CDR3: CASSLQQGGYEQYF. CDR3 DNA (partial): TGTGCCAGCAGCTTACAACAGGGAGGCTACGAG.

This CDR3 reads CASSPGQGAGGEDTYTF. The sequenced CDR3 bases are TGTGCCAGCTCACCGGGCCAGGGAGCAGGTGGTGAGGATACC. The chain employs TRBV18 and TRBJ1-2; D possibly corresponds to TRBD1 (5 bases). The read falls 3 residues short of the CDR3 end, and the missing part is taken from the germline J gene. The CDR3 is made up of 17 amino acids. The germline V gene has CDR1 KGHSH and CDR2 LQKENI.

About this clone itself: The sequence runs out 3 residues before the end of the CDR3; the remainder is reconstructed from the germline J gene. V usage is TRBV7-6 and J usage is TRBJ2-3; 7 bases align to TRBD2. This CDR3 is built from 13 residues. Germline V CDR1 and CDR2: SGHVS, FNYEAQ. This chain's CDR3 is CASSLAGGETQYF. CDR3 DNA (partial): TGTGCCAGCAGCTTAGCGGGGGGGGAGACG.